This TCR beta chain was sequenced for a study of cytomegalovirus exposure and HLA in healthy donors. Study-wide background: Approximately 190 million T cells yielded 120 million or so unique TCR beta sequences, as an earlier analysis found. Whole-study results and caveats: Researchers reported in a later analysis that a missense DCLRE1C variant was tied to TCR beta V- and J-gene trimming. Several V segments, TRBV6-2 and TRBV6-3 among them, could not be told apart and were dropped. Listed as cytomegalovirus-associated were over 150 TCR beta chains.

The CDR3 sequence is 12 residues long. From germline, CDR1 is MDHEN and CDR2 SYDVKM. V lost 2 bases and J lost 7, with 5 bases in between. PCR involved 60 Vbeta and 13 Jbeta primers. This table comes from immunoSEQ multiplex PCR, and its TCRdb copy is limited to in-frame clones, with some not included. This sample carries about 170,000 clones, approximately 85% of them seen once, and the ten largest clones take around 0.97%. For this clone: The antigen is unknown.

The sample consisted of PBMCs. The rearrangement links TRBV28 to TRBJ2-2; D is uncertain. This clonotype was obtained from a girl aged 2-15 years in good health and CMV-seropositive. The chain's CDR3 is CASSLAYGELFF. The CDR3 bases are TGTGCCAGCAGTTTAGCGTACGGGGAGCTGTTTTTT.